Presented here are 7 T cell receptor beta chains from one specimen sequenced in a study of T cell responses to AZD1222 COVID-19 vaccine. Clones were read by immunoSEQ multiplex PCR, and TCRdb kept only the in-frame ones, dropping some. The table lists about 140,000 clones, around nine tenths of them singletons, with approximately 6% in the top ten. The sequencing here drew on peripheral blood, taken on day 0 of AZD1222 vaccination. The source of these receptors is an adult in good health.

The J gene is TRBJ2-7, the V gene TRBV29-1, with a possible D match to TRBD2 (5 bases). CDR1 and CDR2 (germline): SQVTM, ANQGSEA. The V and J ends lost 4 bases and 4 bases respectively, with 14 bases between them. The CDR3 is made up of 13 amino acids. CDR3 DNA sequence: TGCAGCGTTGCACAGCCGGACTTATACGAGCAGTACTTC. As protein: CSVAQPDLYEQYF.

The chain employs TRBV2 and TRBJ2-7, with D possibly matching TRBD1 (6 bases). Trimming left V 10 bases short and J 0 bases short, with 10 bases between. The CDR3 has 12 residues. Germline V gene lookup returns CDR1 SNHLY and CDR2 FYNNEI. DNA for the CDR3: TGTGCCACAGGACAGCGCTCCTACGAGCAGTACTTC. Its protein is CATGQRSYEQYF.

This CDR3 is CASSERRYNSPLHF. The CDR3 DNA is TGTGCCAGCAGTGAAAGGAGGTATAATTCACCCCTCCACTTT. The chain joins TRBV25-1 to TRBJ1-6; D not certain. Germline assignment: CDR1 MGHDK and CDR2 SYGVNS. Deletions cut 2 bases from V and 4 bases from J, with 6 bases between. The CDR3 loop spans 14 amino acids.

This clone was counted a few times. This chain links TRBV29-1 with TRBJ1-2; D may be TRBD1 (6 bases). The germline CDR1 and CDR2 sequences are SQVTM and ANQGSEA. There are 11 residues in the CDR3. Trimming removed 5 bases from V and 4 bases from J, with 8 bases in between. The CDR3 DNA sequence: TGCAGCGTTCCAGGGGTCTATGGCTACACCTTC. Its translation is CSVPGVYGYTF.

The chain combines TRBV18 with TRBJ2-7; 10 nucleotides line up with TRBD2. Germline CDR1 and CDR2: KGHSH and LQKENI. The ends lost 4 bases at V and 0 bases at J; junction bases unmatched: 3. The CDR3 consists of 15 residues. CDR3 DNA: TGTGCCAGCTCACGTAGCGGGGGGAGCTCCTACGAGCAGTACTTC. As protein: CASSRSGGSSYEQYF.

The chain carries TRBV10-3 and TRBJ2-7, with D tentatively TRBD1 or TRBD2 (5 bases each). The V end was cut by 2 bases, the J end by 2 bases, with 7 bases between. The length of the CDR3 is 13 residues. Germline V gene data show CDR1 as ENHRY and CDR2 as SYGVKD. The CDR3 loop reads CAISEGGTYEQYF. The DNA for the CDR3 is TGTGCCATCAGTGAGGGGGGTACCTACGAGCAGTACTTC.

CDR3 loop: CASSLVGSNTQYF. The CDR3 DNA reads as TGTGCCAGCAGCTTAGTAGGCTCTAATACGCAGTATTTT. The V call is TRBV7-9, the J call TRBJ2-3; D call uncertain. This CDR3 region has 13 residues. CDR1 and CDR2 (germline): SEHNR, FQNEAQ (reference sequence). Trimming cost V 1 base and J 7 bases, with 9 bases left between them.